This TCR beta chain derives from a study of blood T cells in healthy people across ages. Germline lookup yields CDR1 SGHTA and CDR2 FQGNSA. After removal of 4 bases from V and 4 bases from J, the junction contained 6 bases not matched to a gene. The CDR3 contains 15 residues. This clonotype has only a few counts. Together with a sample-barcoded 5' primer, a J-beta primer mix was included in a second PCR lasting roughly 6 to 12 cycles. From the 5' RACE reads, TCRdb called clonotypes with MiXCR, one entry per CDR3 protein. This sample has 800,000 to 900,000 distinct CDR3 sequences; around 68% occur once, and the top ten carry 25% to 35%.

V gene TRBV7-2 combines with J gene TRBJ2-1; 8 bases agree with TRBD2. Sequencing used blood. The clonotype comes from a man aged 25 to 40 in good health. CDR3 nucleotides: TGTGCCAGCAGCTCAGGAAGCGGGGGATACAATGAGCAGTTCTTC. It is translated as CASSSGSGGYNEQFF. The full variable domain, completed using reference TRBV7-2 and TRBJ2-1, is GAGVSQSPSNKVTEKGKDVELRCDPISGHTALYWYRQSLGQGLEFLIYFQGNSAPDKSGLPSDRFSAERTGGSVSTLTIQRTQQEDSAVYLCASSSGSGGYNEQFFGPGTRLTVL.